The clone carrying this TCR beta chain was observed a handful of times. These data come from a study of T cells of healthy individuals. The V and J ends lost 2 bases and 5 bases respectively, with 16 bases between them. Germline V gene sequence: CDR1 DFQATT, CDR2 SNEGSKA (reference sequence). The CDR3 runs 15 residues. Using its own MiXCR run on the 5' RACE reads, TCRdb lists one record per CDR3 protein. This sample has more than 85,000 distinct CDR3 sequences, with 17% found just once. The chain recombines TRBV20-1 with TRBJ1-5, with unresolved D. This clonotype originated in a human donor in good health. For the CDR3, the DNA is TGCAGTGCTAGAAGGGCGCGGGCTGGGGATCAGCCCCAGCATTTT. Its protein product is CSARRARAGDQPQHF.